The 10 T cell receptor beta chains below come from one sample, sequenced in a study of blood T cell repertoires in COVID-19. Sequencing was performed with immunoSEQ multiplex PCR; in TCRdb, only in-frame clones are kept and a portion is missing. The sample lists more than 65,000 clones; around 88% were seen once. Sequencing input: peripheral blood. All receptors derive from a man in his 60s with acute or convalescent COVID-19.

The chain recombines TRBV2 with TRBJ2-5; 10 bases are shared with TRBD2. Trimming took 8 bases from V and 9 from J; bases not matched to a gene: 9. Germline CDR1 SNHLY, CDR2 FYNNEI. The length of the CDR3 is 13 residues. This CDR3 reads CASQAGGPDAQYF. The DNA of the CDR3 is TGTGCCAGCCAAGCGGGGGGGCCAGATGCCCAGTACTTC. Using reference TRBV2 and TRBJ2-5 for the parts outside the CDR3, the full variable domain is EPEVTQTPSHQVTQMGQEVILRCVPISNHLYFYWYRQILGQKVEFLVSFYNNEISEKSEIFDDQFSVERPDGSNFTLKIRSTKLEDSAMYFCASQAGGPDAQYFGPGTRLLVL.

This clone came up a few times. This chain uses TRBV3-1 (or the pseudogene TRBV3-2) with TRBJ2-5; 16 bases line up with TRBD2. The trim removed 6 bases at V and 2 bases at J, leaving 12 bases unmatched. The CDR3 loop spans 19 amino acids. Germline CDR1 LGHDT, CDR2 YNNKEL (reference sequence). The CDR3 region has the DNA TGTGCCAGCAGGGATCCGGGACTAGCGGGGGGGACACAGCAAGAGACCCAGTACTTC. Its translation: CASRDPGLAGGTQQETQYF.

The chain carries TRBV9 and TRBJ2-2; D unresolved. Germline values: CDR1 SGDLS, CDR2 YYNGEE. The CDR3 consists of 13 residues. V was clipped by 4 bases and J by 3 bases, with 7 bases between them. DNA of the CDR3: TGTGCCAGCAGCCCCCCGGACACCGGGGAGCTGTTTTTT. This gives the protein CASSPPDTGELFF.

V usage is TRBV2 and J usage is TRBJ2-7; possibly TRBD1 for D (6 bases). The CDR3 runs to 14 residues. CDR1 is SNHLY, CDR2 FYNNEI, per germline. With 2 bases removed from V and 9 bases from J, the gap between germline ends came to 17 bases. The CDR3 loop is CASSERRGGGTQYF. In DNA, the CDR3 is TGTGCCAGCAGTGAACGCCGAGGGGGTGGGACGCAGTACTTC.

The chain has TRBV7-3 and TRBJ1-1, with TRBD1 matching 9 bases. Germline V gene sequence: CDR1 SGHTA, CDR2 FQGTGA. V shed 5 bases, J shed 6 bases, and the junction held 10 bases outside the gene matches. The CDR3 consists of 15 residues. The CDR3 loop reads CASSRSGQGGSEAFF. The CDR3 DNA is TGTGCCAGCAGCCGATCGGGACAGGGAGGGTCTGAAGCTTTCTTT.

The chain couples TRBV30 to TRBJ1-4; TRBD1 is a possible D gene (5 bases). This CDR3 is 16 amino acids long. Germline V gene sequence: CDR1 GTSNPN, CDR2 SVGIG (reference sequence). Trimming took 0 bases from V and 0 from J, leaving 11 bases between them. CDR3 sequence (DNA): TGTGCCTGGAGTGTATCGGGGGGAGCAACTAATGAAAAACTGTTTTTT. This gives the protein CAWSVSGGATNEKLFF.

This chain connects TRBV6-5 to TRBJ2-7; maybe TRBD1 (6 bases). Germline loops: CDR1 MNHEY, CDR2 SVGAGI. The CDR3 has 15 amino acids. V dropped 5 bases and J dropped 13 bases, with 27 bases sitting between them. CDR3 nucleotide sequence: TGTGCCAGCAGTCCCCAGTCGGGACATGGGATGGGGATTTACTTC. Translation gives CASSPQSGHGMGIYF.

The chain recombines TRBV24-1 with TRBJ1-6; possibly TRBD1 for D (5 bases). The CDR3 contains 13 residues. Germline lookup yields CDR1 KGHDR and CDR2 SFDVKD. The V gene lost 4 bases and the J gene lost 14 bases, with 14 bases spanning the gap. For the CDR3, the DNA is TGTGCCACCAGTGACTCCGACAGCTCTGCCCTCCACTTT. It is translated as CATSDSDSSALHF.

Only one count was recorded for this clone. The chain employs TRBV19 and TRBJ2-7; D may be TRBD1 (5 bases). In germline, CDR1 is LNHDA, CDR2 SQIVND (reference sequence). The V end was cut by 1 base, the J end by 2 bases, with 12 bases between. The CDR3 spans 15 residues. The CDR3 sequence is CASSIGGGSTYEQYF. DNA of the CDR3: TGTGCCAGTAGTATAGGGGGCGGTTCCACCTACGAGCAGTACTTC.

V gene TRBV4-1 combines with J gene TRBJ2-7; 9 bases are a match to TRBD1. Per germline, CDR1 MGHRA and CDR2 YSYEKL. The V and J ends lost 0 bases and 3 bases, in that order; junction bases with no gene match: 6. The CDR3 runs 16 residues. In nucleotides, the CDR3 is TGCGCCAGCAGCCAAGAGGGGACAGGGAATTACTACGAGCAGTACTTC. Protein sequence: CASSQEGTGNYYEQYF.